These T cell receptor beta chains were read from a single sample in a study of cytomegalovirus exposure and HLA in healthy donors. Only in-frame clones appear in the TCRdb table, and some are missing; sequencing was by immunoSEQ multiplex PCR. Of around 150,000 clones in the sample, around 86% are singletons; the top ten hold 4.1%. Sequenced input: PBMCs. The receptors originated from a man aged 50 to 60 in good health and CMV-seropositive. The CDR3 runs from the conserved cysteine through the conserved F or W. The order of the fields is V gene, D gene, J gene, clone size, CDR3 protein, CDR3 DNA. The D gene is left open where the match is weak. A clone size is listed for some rows: how often the clone was seen (once, few, many), or a class if it is expanded.

V gene: TRBV28
D gene: NA
J gene: TRBJ1-5
clone size: NA
CDR3 protein: CASSPSSGSNQPQHF
CDR3 DNA: TGTGCCAGCAGTCCCTCTTCGGGGAGCAATCAGCCCCAGCATTTT

V gene: TRBV30
D gene: NA
J gene: TRBJ1-2
clone size: NA
CDR3 protein: CAWFGQYYGYTF
CDR3 DNA: TGTGCCTGGTTCGGACAGTACTATGGCTACACCTTC

V gene: TRBV27
D gene: NA
J gene: TRBJ1-2
clone size: NA
CDR3 protein: CASGAGGNYGYTF
CDR3 DNA: TGTGCCAGCGGGGCGGGGGGTAACTATGGCTACACCTTC

V gene: TRBV7-7
D gene: TRBD2
J gene: TRBJ2-1
clone size: NA
CDR3 protein: CASSLSRGAYNEQFF
CDR3 DNA: TGTGCCAGCAGCTTATCTCGGGGGGCCTACAATGAGCAGTTCTTC

V gene: TRBV6-5
D gene: TRBD1
J gene: TRBJ2-1
clone size: NA
CDR3 protein: CASRPGTGSDEQFF
CDR3 DNA: TGTGCCAGCAGGCCCGGGACAGGGTCAGATGAGCAGTTCTTC

V gene: TRBV27
D gene: TRBD2
J gene: TRBJ2-1
clone size: NA
CDR3 protein: CASSLGPLAGGLDNEQFF
CDR3 DNA: TGTGCCAGCAGTTTAGGTCCACTAGCGGGAGGGCTCGACAATGAGCAGTTCTTC

V gene: TRBV4-1
D gene: NA
J gene: TRBJ2-7
clone size: NA
CDR3 protein: CASSQKSPSFYEQYF
CDR3 DNA: TGCGCCAGCAGCCAAAAGTCCCCGAGTTTCTACGAGCAGTACTTC

V gene: TRBV29-1
D gene: NA
J gene: TRBJ1-1
clone size: NA
CDR3 protein: CSVEERVRAFF
CDR3 DNA: TGCAGCGTTGAAGAGAGGGTTCGAGCTTTCTTT

V gene: TRBV5-1
D gene: TRBD2
J gene: TRBJ2-1
clone size: few
CDR3 protein: CASSLAGTKNNEQFF
CDR3 DNA: TGCGCCAGCAGCTTGGCCGGGACTAAGAACAATGAGCAGTTCTTC

V gene: TRBV7-9
D gene: NA
J gene: TRBJ1-2
clone size: NA
CDR3 protein: CSSSLDGLSNYGYTF
CDR3 DNA: TGTTCCAGCAGCCTGGACGGACTATCTAACTATGGCTACACCTTC

V gene: TRBV4-1
D gene: TRBD1
J gene: TRBJ2-7
clone size: NA
CDR3 protein: CASSPPGTGGYEQYF
CDR3 DNA: TGCGCCAGCAGCCCACCCGGGACAGGGGGCTACGAGCAGTACTTC

V gene: TRBV18
D gene: TRBD1
J gene: TRBJ2-7
clone size: NA
CDR3 protein: CASSPKTGGAYEQYF
CDR3 DNA: TGTGCCAGCTCACCAAAAACAGGGGGCGCGTACGAGCAGTACTTC

V gene: TRBV9
D gene: TRBD2
J gene: TRBJ2-1
clone size: NA
CDR3 protein: CASSVDAGGYNEQFF
CDR3 DNA: TGTGCCAGCAGCGTAGATGCGGGAGGCTACAATGAGCAGTTCTTC

V gene: TRBV13
D gene: TRBD1
J gene: TRBJ1-2
clone size: NA
CDR3 protein: CASSLVGQGYGYTF
CDR3 DNA: TGTGCCAGCAGCTTAGTGGGACAGGGGTATGGCTACACCTTC

V gene: TRBV5-8
D gene: NA
J gene: TRBJ2-7
clone size: NA
CDR3 protein: CASSLQGTWYEQYF
CDR3 DNA: TGTGCCAGCAGCTTACAGGGAACATGGTACGAGCAGTACTTC

V gene: TRBV19
D gene: NA
J gene: TRBJ1-1
clone size: NA
CDR3 protein: CASSIYTRTEAFF
CDR3 DNA: TGTGCCAGTAGTATATACACCAGAACTGAAGCTTTCTTT

V gene: TRBV7-9
D gene: TRBD1
J gene: TRBJ1-1
clone size: NA
CDR3 protein: CASSPTGKSMDTEAFF
CDR3 DNA: TGTGCCAGCAGCCCGACAGGGAAATCCATGGATACTGAAGCTTTCTTT

V gene: TRBV29-1
D gene: TRBD1
J gene: TRBJ2-7
clone size: NA
CDR3 protein: CSVKQGGTYEQYF
CDR3 DNA: TGCAGCGTGAAACAGGGGGGCACCTACGAGCAGTACTTC

V gene: TRBV15
D gene: TRBD2
J gene: TRBJ2-7
clone size: NA
CDR3 protein: CATSLRLASSYEQYF
CDR3 DNA: TGTGCCACCAGCTTACGACTAGCGAGCTCCTACGAGCAGTACTTC

V gene: TRBV7-3
D gene: TRBD2
J gene: TRBJ2-1
clone size: few
CDR3 protein: CASSSGLAGKQFF
CDR3 DNA: TGTGCCAGCAGCTCGGGACTAGCGGGGAAGCAGTTCTTC

V gene: TRBV7-2
D gene: TRBD1
J gene: TRBJ2-3
clone size: NA
CDR3 protein: CASSQSPGQGRDTQYF
CDR3 DNA: TGTGCCAGCAGCCAATCTCCGGGACAGGGGCGTGATACGCAGTATTTT

V gene: TRBV29-1
D gene: NA
J gene: TRBJ1-1
clone size: NA
CDR3 protein: CSGSTGIRTEAFF
CDR3 DNA: TGCAGCGGCAGTACAGGGATCCGGACTGAAGCTTTCTTT

V gene: TRBV11-2
D gene: TRBD1
J gene: TRBJ1-4
clone size: NA
CDR3 protein: CASSSYGQGPNEKLFF
CDR3 DNA: TGTGCCAGCAGCTCATACGGACAGGGACCAAATGAAAAACTGTTTTTT

V gene: TRBV7-2
D gene: NA
J gene: TRBJ1-3
clone size: NA
CDR3 protein: CASSTGSSGNTIYF
CDR3 DNA: TGTGCCAGCAGTACAGGTTCTTCTGGAAACACCATATATTTT

V gene: TRBV27
D gene: NA
J gene: TRBJ2-1
clone size: NA
CDR3 protein: CASSLVGSEQFF
CDR3 DNA: TGTGCCAGCAGTTTGGTGGGCTCTGAGCAGTTCTTC

V gene: TRBV5-5
D gene: NA
J gene: TRBJ1-3
clone size: NA
CDR3 protein: CASSHGQGNTIYF
CDR3 DNA: TGTGCCAGCAGCCACGGACAGGGAAACACCATATATTTT

V gene: TRBV27
D gene: TRBD2
J gene: TRBJ2-5
clone size: few
CDR3 protein: CASSFYSGSEETQYF
CDR3 DNA: TGTGCCAGCAGTTTCTATAGCGGGAGCGAAGAGACCCAGTACTTC

V gene: TRBV5-4
D gene: NA
J gene: TRBJ2-6
clone size: NA
CDR3 protein: CASRRGGSGANVLTF
CDR3 DNA: TGTGCCAGCAGGAGGGGGGGTTCCGGGGCCAACGTCCTGACTTTC

V gene: TRBV2
D gene: NA
J gene: TRBJ1-4
clone size: NA
CDR3 protein: CASREPSLGLFF
CDR3 DNA: TGTGCCAGCAGGGAGCCGAGCCTCGGACTGTTTTTT

V gene: TRBV7-6
D gene: NA
J gene: TRBJ2-6
clone size: NA
CDR3 protein: CATGGPSGANVLTF
CDR3 DNA: TGTGCCACCGGTGGTCCCTCTGGGGCCAACGTCCTGACTTTC

V gene: TRBV2
D gene: TRBD1
J gene: TRBJ2-7
clone size: NA
CDR3 protein: CASSGDRYYEQYF
CDR3 DNA: TGTGCCAGCAGTGGGGACAGGTATTACGAGCAGTACTTC

V gene: TRBV5-1
D gene: NA
J gene: TRBJ2-2
clone size: NA
CDR3 protein: CASSLDGAANTGELFF
CDR3 DNA: TGCGCCAGCAGCTTGGATGGAGCCGCGAACACCGGGGAGCTGTTTTTT

V gene: TRBV5-5
D gene: TRBD1
J gene: TRBJ1-6
clone size: NA
CDR3 protein: CASSPGDRDFSPLHF
CDR3 DNA: TGTGCCAGCAGCCCCGGGGACAGGGATTTCTCACCCCTCCACTTT

V gene: TRBV5-1
D gene: NA
J gene: TRBJ1-5
clone size: NA
CDR3 protein: CASSLMAGSNQPQHF
CDR3 DNA: TGCGCCAGCAGCTTGATGGCAGGAAGCAATCAGCCCCAGCATTTT

V gene: TRBV5-1
D gene: NA
J gene: TRBJ2-1
clone size: NA
CDR3 protein: CASSLAGGSSYNEQFF
CDR3 DNA: TGCGCCAGCAGCTTGGCTGGGGGGAGCTCCTACAATGAGCAGTTCTTC

V gene: TRBV15
D gene: TRBD1
J gene: TRBJ2-7
clone size: NA
CDR3 protein: CATSRVRGRSYEQYF
CDR3 DNA: TGTGCCACCAGCAGGGTAAGGGGGCGGTCCTACGAGCAGTACTTC

V gene: TRBV5-4
D gene: TRBD2
J gene: TRBJ2-3
clone size: NA
CDR3 protein: CASSSVYGEGPDTQYF
CDR3 DNA: TGTGCCAGCAGCTCAGTTTATGGGGAGGGCCCAGATACGCAGTATTTT

V gene: TRBV7-9
D gene: TRBD1
J gene: TRBJ1-1
clone size: NA
CDR3 protein: CASSLRQGTTEAFF
CDR3 DNA: TGTGCCAGCAGCTTAAGACAGGGGACCACTGAAGCTTTCTTT

V gene: TRBV2
D gene: NA
J gene: TRBJ1-1
clone size: once
CDR3 protein: CASSEEEIAEAFF
CDR3 DNA: TGTGCCAGCAGTGAGGAGGAAATCGCTGAAGCTTTCTTT

V gene: TRBV4-1
D gene: NA
J gene: TRBJ2-2
clone size: NA
CDR3 protein: CASSQGTSPGELFF
CDR3 DNA: TGCGCCAGCAGCCAAGGGACAAGTCCCGGGGAGCTGTTTTTT

V gene: TRBV5-1
D gene: TRBD1
J gene: TRBJ2-1
clone size: NA
CDR3 protein: CASSMGQGFGEQFF
CDR3 DNA: TGCGCCAGCAGCATGGGACAGGGGTTCGGTGAGCAGTTCTTC

V gene: TRBV5-1
D gene: TRBD2
J gene: TRBJ2-7
clone size: few
CDR3 protein: CASSPTPSGGYEQYF
CDR3 DNA: TGCGCCAGCAGCCCCACCCCTAGCGGGGGCTACGAGCAGTACTTC

V gene: TRBV6-5
D gene: TRBD1
J gene: TRBJ1-1
clone size: NA
CDR3 protein: CATETGSPNTEAFF
CDR3 DNA: TGTGCCACCGAGACAGGGTCTCCGAACACTGAAGCTTTCTTT